This T cell receptor (beta chain) was sequenced during a study of radiotherapy plus CTLA-4 blockade in lung cancer. General study findings and limits: Radiotherapy plus ipilimumab was followed by expansion in blood of tumor-derived TCR clones.

To note about this clone: The target antigen is unknown.

Chemo-refractory metastatic non-small-cell lung cancer patients underwent focal radiation alongside CTLA-4 blockade with ipilimumab. Libraries were prepared by immunoSEQ multiplex PCR; TCRdb keeps only in-frame clonotypes and omits some of them. The table has roughly 68,000 clones, 78% seen once. Trimming removed 6 bases from V and 4 bases from J; junction bases left unmatched: 3. There are 13 residues in the CDR3. The germline CDR1 and CDR2 sequences are MNHNS and SASEGT. The gene calls are TRBV6-1 and TRBJ2-5, with 9 bases that match TRBD1. The TCR originated in a human donor with non-small cell lung cancer who had a complete response to radiotherapy plus ipilimumab. The material was peripheral blood, obtained from a patient treated with radiotherapy plus ipilimumab. CDR3 DNA: TGTGCCAGCAGAGGACAGGGGAGAGAGACCCAGTACTTC. This encodes CASRGQGRETQYF.